This T cell receptor beta chain was recorded in a study of post-analysis software for immune sequencing data. Regarding this clonotype: What it binds is not known.

Whole-study results and caveats: In patients, TRBV5-6, TRBV5-1 and TRBV20-1 belonged to four or five TRBV segments found more frequently than in controls. Analysis by F measure revealed that same-batch samples clustered strongly together.

V was clipped by 4 bases and J by 4 bases, with 19 bases between them. CDR1 and CDR2 from the germline V gene are LNHNV and YYDKDF (reference sequence). The CDR3 has 16 residues. Unique-molecular-identifier-tagged TCR beta cDNA libraries were used. TCRdb itself ran the PCR reads through MiXCR, one entry per CDR3 protein. The table includes around 770,000 distinct CDR3 sequences, 35% to 55% detected once. The chain uses TRBV15 and TRBJ2-5, with D uncertain. Sequenced material: blood. The source of this sequence is a girl under 18 with multiple sclerosis. The CDR3 reads CATSKAVRVTGETQYF. CDR3 DNA sequence: TGTGCCACCAGCAAGGCGGTACGGGTCACGGGAGAGACCCAGTACTTC.